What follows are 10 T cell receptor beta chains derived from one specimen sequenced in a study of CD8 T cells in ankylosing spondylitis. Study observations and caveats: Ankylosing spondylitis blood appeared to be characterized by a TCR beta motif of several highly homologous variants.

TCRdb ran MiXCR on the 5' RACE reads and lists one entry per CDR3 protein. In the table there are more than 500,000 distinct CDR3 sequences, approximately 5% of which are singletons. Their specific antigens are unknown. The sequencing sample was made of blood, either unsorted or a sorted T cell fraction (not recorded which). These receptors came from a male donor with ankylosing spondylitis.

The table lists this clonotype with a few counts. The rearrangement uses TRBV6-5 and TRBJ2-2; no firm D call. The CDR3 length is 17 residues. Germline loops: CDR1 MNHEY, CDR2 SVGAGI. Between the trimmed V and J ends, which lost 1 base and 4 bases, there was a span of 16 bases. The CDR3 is CASSYFSDRSGTGELFF. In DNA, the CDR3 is TGTGCCAGCAGTTACTTTTCAGACCGTTCGGGCACCGGGGAGCTGTTTTTT.

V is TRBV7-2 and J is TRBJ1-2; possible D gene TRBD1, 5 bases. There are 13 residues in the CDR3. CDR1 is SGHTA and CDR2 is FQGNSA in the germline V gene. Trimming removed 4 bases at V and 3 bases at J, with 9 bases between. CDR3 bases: TGTGCCAGCAGCTCGGACAAGGACTATGGCTACACCTTC. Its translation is CASSSDKDYGYTF.

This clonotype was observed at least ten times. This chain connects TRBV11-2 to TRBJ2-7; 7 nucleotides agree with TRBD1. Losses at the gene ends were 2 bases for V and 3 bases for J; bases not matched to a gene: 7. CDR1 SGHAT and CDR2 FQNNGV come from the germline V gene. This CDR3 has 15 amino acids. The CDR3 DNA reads TGTGCCAGCAGCTTAATAGGGGACAGAGTCTACGAGCAGTACTTC. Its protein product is CASSLIGDRVYEQYF.

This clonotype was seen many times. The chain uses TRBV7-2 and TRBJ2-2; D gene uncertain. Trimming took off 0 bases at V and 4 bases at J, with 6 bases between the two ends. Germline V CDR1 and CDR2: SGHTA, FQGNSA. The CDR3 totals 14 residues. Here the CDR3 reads CASSLAGPTGELFF. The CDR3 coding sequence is TGTGCCAGCAGCTTAGCTGGCCCCACCGGGGAGCTGTTTTTT.

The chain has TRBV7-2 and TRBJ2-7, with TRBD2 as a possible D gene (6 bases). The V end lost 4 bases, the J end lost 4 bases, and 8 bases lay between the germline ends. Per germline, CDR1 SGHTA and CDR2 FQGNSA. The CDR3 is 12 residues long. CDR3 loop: CASSSAGYEQYF. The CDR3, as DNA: TGTGCCAGCAGCTCGGCGGGGTACGAGCAGTACTTC.

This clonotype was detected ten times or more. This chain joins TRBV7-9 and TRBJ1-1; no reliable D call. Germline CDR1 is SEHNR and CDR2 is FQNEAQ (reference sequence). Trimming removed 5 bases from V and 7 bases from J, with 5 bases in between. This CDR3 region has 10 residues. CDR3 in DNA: TGTGCCAGCAGCATAAATGAAGCTTTCTTT. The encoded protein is CASSINEAFF.

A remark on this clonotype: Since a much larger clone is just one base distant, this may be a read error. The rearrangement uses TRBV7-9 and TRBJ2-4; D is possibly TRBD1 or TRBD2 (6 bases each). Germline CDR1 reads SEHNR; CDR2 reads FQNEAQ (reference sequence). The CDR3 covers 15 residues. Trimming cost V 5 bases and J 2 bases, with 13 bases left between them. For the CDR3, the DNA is TGTGCCAGCAGCCCCCCGGGGGCAACCAAAAACATTCAGTACTTC. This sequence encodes CASSPPGATKNIQYF.

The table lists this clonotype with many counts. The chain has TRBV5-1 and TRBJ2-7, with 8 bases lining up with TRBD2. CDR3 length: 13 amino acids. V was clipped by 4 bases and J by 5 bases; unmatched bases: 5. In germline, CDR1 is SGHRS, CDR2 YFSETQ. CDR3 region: CASSPTSAHEQYF. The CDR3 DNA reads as TGCGCCAGCAGCCCGACTAGCGCCCACGAGCAGTACTTC.

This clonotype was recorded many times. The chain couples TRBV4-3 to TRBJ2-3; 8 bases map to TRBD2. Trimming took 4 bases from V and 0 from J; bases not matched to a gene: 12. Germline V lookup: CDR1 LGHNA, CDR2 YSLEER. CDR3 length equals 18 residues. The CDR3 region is CASSRMRGREGSTDTQYF. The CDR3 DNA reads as TGCGCCAGCAGCCGTATGAGAGGCCGGGAGGGTAGCACAGATACGCAGTATTTT.

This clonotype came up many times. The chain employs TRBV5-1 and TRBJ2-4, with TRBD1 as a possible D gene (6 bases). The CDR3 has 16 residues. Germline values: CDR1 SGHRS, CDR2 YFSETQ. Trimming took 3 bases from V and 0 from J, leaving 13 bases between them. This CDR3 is CASSSGQLLAKNIQYF. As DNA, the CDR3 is TGCGCCAGCAGCTCCGGACAGCTTTTAGCCAAAAACATTCAGTACTTC.